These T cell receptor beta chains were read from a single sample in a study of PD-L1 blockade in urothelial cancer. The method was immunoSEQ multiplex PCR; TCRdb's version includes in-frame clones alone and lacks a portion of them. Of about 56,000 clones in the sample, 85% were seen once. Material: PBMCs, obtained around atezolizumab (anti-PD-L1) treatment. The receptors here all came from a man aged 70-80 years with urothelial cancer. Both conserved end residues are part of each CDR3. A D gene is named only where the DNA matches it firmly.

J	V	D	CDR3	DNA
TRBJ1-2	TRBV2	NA	CASREQGTNYGYTF	TGTGCCAGCAGGGAACAGGGAACGAATTATGGCTACACCTTC
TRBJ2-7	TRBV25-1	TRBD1	CASSVPGTGSYEQYF	TGTGCCAGCAGTGTTCCCGGGACAGGGTCCTACGAGCAGTACTTC
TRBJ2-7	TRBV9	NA	CASSVGAESYEQYF	TGTGCCAGCAGCGTAGGGGCCGAGTCCTACGAGCAGTACTTC
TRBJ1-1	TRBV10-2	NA	CASSVGGPVNTEAFF	TGCGCCAGCAGTGTAGGGGGTCCGGTGAACACTGAAGCTTTCTTT
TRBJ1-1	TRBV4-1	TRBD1	CASSHPQGASGLFF	TGCGCCAGCAGCCATCCACAGGGGGCATCGGGGTTGTTCTTT
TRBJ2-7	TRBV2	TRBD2	CATRAGVLTYEQYF	TGTGCCACCCGAGCGGGAGTCCTTACCTACGAGCAGTACTTC
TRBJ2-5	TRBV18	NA	CASSPAEVRETQYF	TGTGCCAGCTCACCCGCTGAGGTCCGAGAGACCCAGTACTTC
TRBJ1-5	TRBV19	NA	CASKDGGKDSNQPQHF	TGTGCCAGCAAGGACGGAGGAAAAGATAGCAATCAGCCCCAGCATTTT
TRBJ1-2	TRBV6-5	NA	CASSYSRGGDGYTF	TGTGCCAGCAGTTACTCGAGAGGGGGGGATGGCTACACCTTC
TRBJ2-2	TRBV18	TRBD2	CASSPGAGDTGELFF	TGTGCCAGCTCACCGGGAGCGGGAGACACCGGGGAGCTGTTTTTT
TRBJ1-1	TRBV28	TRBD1	CASSTWDRAVENTEAFF	TGTGCCAGCAGTACCTGGGACAGGGCCGTGGAGAACACTGAAGCTTTCTTT
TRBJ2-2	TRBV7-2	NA	CASSQGMDTGELFF	TGTGCCAGCAGCCAGGGGATGGACACCGGGGAGCTGTTTTTT
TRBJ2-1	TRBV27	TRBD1	CASSSTGTGIYNEQFF	TGTGCCAGCAGTTCTACCGGGACAGGAATCTACAATGAGCAGTTCTTC
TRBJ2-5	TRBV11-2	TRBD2	CASSLVPGGRTQETQYF	TGTGCCAGCAGCTTAGTCCCGGGCGGGAGGACCCAAGAGACCCAGTACTTC
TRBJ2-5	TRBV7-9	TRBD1	CASSSDRVIYVTQYF	TGTGCCAGCAGCTCGGACAGGGTGATATATGTGACCCAGTACTTC
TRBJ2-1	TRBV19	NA	CASSIEGAVYNEQFF	TGTGCCAGTAGTATAGAAGGAGCGGTTTACAATGAGCAGTTCTTC